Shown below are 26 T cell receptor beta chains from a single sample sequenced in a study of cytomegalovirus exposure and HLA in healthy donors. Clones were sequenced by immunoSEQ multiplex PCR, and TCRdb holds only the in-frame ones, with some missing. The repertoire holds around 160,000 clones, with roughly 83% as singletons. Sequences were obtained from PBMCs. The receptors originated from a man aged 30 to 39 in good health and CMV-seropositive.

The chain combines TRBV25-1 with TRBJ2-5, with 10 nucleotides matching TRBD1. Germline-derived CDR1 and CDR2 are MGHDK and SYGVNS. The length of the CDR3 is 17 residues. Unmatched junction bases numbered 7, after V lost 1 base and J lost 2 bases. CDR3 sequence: CASSEFGTGEAQETQYF. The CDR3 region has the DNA TGTGCCAGCAGTGAATTCGGGACAGGGGAGGCACAAGAGACCCAGTACTTC.

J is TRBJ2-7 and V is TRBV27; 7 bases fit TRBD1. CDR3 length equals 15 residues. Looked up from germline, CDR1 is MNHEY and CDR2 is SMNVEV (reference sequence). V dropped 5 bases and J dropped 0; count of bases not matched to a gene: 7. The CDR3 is CASSPRDRGSYEQYF. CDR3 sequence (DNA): TGTGCCAGCAGTCCCAGGGACAGAGGCTCCTACGAGCAGTACTTC.

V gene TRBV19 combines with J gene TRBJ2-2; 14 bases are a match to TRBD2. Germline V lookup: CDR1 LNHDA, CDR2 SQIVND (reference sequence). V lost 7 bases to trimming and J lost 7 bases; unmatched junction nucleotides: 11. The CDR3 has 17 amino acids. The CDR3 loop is CASNDRGLAGDLGELFF. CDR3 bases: TGTGCCAGTAATGATCGGGGACTAGCGGGGGACCTCGGGGAGCTGTTTTTT.

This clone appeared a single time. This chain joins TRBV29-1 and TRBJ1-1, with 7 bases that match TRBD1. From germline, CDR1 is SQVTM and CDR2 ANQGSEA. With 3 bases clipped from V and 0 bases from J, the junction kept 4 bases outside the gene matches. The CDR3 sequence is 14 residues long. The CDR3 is CSVDGTAMNTEAFF. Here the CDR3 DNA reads TGCAGCGTTGATGGGACAGCTATGAACACTGAAGCTTTCTTT.

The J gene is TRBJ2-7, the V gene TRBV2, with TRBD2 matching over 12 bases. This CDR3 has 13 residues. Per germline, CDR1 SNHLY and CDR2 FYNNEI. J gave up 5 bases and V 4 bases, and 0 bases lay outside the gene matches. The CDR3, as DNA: TGTGCCAGCAGTGGACTAGCGGGAGACGAGCAGTACTTC. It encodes CASSGLAGDEQYF. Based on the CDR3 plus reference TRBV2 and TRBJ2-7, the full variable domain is EPEVTQTPSHQVTQMGQEVILRCVPISNHLYFYWYRQILGQKVEFLVSFYNNEISEKSEIFDDQFSVERPDGSNFTLKIRSTKLEDSAMYFCASSGLAGDEQYFGPGTRLTVT.

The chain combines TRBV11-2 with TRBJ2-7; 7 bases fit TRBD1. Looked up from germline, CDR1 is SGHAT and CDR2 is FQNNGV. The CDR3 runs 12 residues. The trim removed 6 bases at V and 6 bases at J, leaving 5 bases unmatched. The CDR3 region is CASRDGTAEQYF. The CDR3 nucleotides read TGTGCCAGCAGAGATGGGACAGCCGAGCAGTACTTC.

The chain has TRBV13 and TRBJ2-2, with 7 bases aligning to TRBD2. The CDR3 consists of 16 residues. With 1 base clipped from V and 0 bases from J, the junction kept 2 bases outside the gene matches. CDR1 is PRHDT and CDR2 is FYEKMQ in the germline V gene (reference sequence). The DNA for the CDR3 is TGTGCCAGCAGCTTAGCGGGGGGTTCGAACACCGGGGAGCTGTTTTTT. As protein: CASSLAGGSNTGELFF.

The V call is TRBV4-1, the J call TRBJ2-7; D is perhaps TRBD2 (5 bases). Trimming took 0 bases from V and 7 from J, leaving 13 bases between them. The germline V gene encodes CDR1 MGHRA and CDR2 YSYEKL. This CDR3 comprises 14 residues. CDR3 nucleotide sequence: TGCGCCAGCAGCCAAGAACCCCTTTGGGAGGAGCAGTACTTC. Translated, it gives CASSQEPLWEEQYF.

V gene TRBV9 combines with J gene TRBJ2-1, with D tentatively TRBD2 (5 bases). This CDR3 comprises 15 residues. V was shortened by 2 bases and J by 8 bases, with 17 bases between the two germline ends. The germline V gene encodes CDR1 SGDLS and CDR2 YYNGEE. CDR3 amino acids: CASSVAGNGRDEQFF. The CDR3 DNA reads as TGTGCCAGCAGCGTCGCAGGCAATGGGCGGGATGAGCAGTTCTTC.

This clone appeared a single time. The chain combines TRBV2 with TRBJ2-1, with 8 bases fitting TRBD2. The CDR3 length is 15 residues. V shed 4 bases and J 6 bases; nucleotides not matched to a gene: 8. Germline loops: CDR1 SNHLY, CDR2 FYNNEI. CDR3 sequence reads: CASSGLVSGTNEQFF. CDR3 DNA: TGTGCCAGCAGTGGACTGGTTAGCGGGACCAATGAGCAGTTCTTC.

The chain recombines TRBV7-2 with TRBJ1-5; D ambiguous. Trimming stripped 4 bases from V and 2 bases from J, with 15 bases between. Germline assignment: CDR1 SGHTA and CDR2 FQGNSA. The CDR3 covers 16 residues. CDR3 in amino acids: CASSYRGGAGNQPQHF. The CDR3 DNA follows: TGTGCCAGCAGCTACCGGGGAGGCGCCGGCAATCAGCCCCAGCATTTT.

DNA of the CDR3: TGTGCCAGCAGCTTAGCGCTTAGCTCCTACAATGAGCAGTTCTTC. Its protein product is CASSLALSSYNEQFF. The chain recombines TRBV7-6 with TRBJ2-1, with unresolved D. CDR3 length: 15 amino acids. Germline CDR1 SGHVS, CDR2 FNYEAQ. The ends were cut back, 0 bases at V and 0 bases at J, with 6 bases in the middle.

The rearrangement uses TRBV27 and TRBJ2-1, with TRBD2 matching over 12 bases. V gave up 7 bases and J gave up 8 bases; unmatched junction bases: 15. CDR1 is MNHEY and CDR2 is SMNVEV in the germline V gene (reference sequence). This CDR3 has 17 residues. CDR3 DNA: TGTGCCAGCACCACCATTAGACTAGCGGGAGAGAGGGATGAGCAGTTCTTC. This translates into CASTTIRLAGERDEQFF.

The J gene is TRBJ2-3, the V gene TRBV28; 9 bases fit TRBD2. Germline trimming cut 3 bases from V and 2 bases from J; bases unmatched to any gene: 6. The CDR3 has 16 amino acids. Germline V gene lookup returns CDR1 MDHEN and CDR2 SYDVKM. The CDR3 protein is CASSFPPSGNTDTQYF. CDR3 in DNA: TGTGCCAGCAGTTTCCCCCCTAGCGGGAACACAGATACGCAGTATTTT.

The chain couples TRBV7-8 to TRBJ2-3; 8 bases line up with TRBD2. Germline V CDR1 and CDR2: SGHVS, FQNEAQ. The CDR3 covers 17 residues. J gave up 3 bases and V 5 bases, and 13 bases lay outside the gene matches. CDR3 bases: TGTGCCAGCAGCCCCCGTGGGGCGGGGGGTCCAACAGATACGCAGTATTTT. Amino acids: CASSPRGAGGPTDTQYF.

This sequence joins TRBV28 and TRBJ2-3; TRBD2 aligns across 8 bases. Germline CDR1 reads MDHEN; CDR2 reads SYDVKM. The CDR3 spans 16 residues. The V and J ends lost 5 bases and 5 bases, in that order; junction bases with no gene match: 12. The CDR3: CASSLKGAGVGDTQYF. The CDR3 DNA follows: TGTGCCAGCAGTCTCAAAGGAGCGGGAGTTGGAGATACGCAGTATTTT.

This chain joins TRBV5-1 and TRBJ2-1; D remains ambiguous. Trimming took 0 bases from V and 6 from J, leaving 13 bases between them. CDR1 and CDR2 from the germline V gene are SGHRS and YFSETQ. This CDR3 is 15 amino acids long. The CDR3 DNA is TGCGCCAGCAGCTTGGCAAGGAGCCGGTCCAATGAGCAGTTCTTC. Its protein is CASSLARSRSNEQFF.

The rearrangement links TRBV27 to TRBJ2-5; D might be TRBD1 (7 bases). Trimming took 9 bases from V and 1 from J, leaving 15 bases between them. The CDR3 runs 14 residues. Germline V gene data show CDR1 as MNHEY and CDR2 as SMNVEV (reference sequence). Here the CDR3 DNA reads TGTGCCAGATATGGAGGGGGCCCCCAAGAGACCCAGTACTTC. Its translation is CARYGGGPQETQYF.

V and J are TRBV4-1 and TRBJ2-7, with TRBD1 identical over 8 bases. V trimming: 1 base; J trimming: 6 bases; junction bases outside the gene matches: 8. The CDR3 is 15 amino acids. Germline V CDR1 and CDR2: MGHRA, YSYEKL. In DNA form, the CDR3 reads TGCGCCAGCAGCCAAGCTCCGGACAGGGACTCCGAGCAGTACTTC. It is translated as CASSQAPDRDSEQYF.

CDR3: CASSLRPGGGYGYTF. DNA of the CDR3: TGCGCCAGCAGCTTGAGGCCCGGTGGAGGCTATGGCTACACCTTC. The chain is built from TRBV5-1 and TRBJ1-2, with D hard to call. V dropped 1 base and J dropped 4 bases, with 14 bases sitting between them. The CDR3 spans 15 residues. From germline, CDR1 is SGHRS and CDR2 YFSETQ.

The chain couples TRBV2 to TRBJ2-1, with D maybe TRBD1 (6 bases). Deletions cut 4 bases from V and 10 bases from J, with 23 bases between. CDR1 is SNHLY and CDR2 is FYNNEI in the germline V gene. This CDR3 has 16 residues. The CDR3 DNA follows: TGTGCCAGCAGTGTTCCCCGCGGACAGAGGGCGTGGGAGCAGTTCTTC. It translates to CASSVPRGQRAWEQFF.

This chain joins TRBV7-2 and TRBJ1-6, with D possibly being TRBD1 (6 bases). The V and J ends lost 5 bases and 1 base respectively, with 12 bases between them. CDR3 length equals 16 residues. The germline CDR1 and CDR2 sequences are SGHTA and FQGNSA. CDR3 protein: CASSSPTGSYNSPLHF. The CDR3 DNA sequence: TGTGCCAGCAGCAGTCCGACAGGTTCCTATAATTCACCCCTCCACTTT.

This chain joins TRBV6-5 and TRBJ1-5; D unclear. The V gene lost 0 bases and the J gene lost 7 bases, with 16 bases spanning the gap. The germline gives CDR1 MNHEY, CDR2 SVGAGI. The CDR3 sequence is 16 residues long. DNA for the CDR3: TGTGCCAGCAGTTACTCAAGTCCCGGGGTTGGCCAGCCCCAGCATTTT. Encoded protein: CASSYSSPGVGQPQHF.

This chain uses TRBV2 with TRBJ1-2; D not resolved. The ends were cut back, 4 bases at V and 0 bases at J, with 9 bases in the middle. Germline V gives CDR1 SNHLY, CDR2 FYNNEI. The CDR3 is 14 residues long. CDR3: CASSAYTSNYGYTF. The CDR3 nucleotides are TGTGCCAGCAGTGCGTACACGTCTAACTATGGCTACACCTTC.

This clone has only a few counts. CDR3 residues: CASSPEIEAFF. Written as DNA, the CDR3 is TGTGCCAGCAGCCCCGAGATAGAAGCTTTCTTT. The chain has TRBV5-5 and TRBJ1-1; no firm D call. This CDR3 is 11 amino acids long. The V end lost 4 bases, the J end lost 8 bases, and 9 bases lay between the germline ends. Germline assignment: CDR1 SGHKS and CDR2 YYEKEE (reference sequence).

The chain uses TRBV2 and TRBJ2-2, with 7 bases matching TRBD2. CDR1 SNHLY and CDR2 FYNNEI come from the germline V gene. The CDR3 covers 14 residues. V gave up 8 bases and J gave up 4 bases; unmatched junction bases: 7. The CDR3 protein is CASRGSGATGELFF. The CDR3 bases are TGTGCCAGCCGTGGCAGCGGGGCCACCGGGGAGCTGTTTTTT.